This TCR beta chain was captured in a study of T cell responses to AZD1222 COVID-19 vaccine. General study findings and limits: The study found vaccine-associated CD4 TCRs spanning spike, dominant at 160-218 and 743-854. Per reports, nearly half of all spike-specific TCRs target regions that are unmutated in variants. Just six or seven AZD1222 recipients tested seropositive at baseline.

The repertoire was sequenced with immunoSEQ multiplex PCR; TCRdb's copy has only in-frame clones and lacks some. The data hold 45,000 or so clones, with 75% to 85% observed a single time. Regarding this clone: The antigen is unknown.

The V end was cut by 1 base, the J end by 4 bases, with 10 bases between. The germline V gene has CDR1 SNHLY and CDR2 FYNNEI. CDR3 length equals 14 residues. The source is an adult in good health. The sample consisted of peripheral blood, taken on day 0 of AZD1222 vaccination. V and J are TRBV2 and TRBJ1-2; tentative D call: TRBD1 (5 bases). The CDR3 region is CASSEGEGRYGYTF. CDR3 in DNA: TGTGCCAGCAGTGAAGGGGAGGGACGCTATGGCTACACCTTC. The entire variable domain, with the rest obtained from reference TRBV2 and TRBJ1-2, is as follows: EPEVTQTPSHQVTQMGQEVILRCVPISNHLYFYWYRQILGQKVEFLVSFYNNEISEKSEIFDDQFSVERPDGSNFTLKIRSTKLEDSAMYFCASSEGEGRYGYTFGSGTRLTVV.